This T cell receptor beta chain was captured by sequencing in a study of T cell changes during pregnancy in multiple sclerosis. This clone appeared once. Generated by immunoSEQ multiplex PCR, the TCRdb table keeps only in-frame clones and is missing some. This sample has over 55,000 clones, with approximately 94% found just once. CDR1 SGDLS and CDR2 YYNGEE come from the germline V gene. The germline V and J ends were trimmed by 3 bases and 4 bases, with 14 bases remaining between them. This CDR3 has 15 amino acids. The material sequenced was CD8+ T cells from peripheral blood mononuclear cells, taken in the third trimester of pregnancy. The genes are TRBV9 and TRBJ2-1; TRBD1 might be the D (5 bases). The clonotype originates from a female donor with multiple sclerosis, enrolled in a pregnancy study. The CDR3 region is CASSERWGEYNEQFF. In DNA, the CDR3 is TGTGCCAGCAGCGAGAGATGGGGCGAATACAATGAGCAGTTCTTC.